These T cell receptor beta chains were read from a single sample in a study of T cell responses to AZD1222 COVID-19 vaccine. Sequenced by immunoSEQ multiplex PCR; TCRdb stores in-frame clones only, minus some. The sample shows under 150,000 clones, approximately 85% of them seen only once. The sequencing here drew on peripheral blood, taken 28 days after the second dose of the MenACWY control vaccine. These receptors all stem from an adult who received the MenACWY meningococcal vaccine as a control. Each CDR3 is given with its conserved first and last residue. Fields, in order: D gene, clone size, V gene, J gene, CDR3 protein, CDR3 DNA. The D gene is left open where the match is weak. Size is stated for part of the rows, as once, few or many counts, or as a class when the clone is expanded.

>TRBD1|few|TRBV29-1|TRBJ1-2
CSVEPGGSIYGYTF
TGCAGCGTTGAACCAGGGGGTTCAATCTATGGCTACACCTTC
>TRBD1|.|TRBV6-6|TRBJ1-2
CASSYSRTGPNYGYTF
TGTGCCAGCAGTTACTCACGGACAGGGCCCAACTATGGCTACACCTTC
>.|.|TRBV28|TRBJ1-4
CASSLVGLGEKLFF
TGTGCCAGCAGTTTGGTAGGGTTAGGTGAAAAACTGTTTTTT
>.|.|TRBV15|TRBJ1-5
CATSRDHLSSRPQHF
TGTGCCACCAGCAGAGATCATCTTAGCAGTAGGCCCCAGCATTTT
>.|.|TRBV10-2|TRBJ2-2
CASRGWGSGELFF
TGCGCCAGCCGGGGGTGGGGGTCCGGGGAGCTGTTTTTT
>.|.|TRBV11-3|TRBJ1-1
CASSLQVGLNTEAFF
TGTGCCAGCAGCTTACAAGTGGGGTTGAACACTGAAGCTTTCTTT
>TRBD1|.|TRBV5-6|TRBJ1-2
CASSLRGQGDGYTF
TGTGCCAGCAGCCTCAGGGGGCAGGGGGATGGCTACACCTTC
>.|.|TRBV6-2/TRBV6-3|TRBJ2-6
CASSYSFTSLDTTSGANVLTF
TGTGCCAGCAGTTACTCGTTTACTAGCCTTGACACAACCTCTGGGGCCAACGTCCTGACTTTC
>.|.|TRBV19|TRBJ1-3
CASGSTGGNTIYF
TGTGCCAGTGGGAGCACGGGGGGAAACACCATATATTTT
>.|.|TRBV7-6|TRBJ2-2
CASSLAGELFF
TGTGCCAGCAGCTTAGCCGGGGAGCTGTTTTTT
>TRBD2|.|TRBV5-8|TRBJ2-2
CATGRRSGGYTGELFF
TGTGCCACTGGGCGCAGGAGCGGGGGGTATACCGGGGAGCTGTTTTTT
>.|.|TRBV3-1/TRBV3-2|TRBJ1-6
CASSPWGIDSPLHF
TGTGCCAGCTCGCCATGGGGAATTGATTCACCCCTCCACTTT
>.|.|TRBV27|TRBJ1-1
CASTTNRLNTEAFF
TGTGCCAGCACTACCAACAGGCTGAACACTGAAGCTTTCTTT
>.|.|TRBV2|TRBJ1-3
CASRGGQFSGNTIYF
TGTGCCAGCAGAGGAGGACAGTTCTCTGGAAACACCATATATTTT
>.|.|TRBV7-8|TRBJ1-5
CASSFSGGNQPQHF
TGTGCCAGCAGCTTTTCGGGGGGCAATCAGCCCCAGCATTTT
>.|.|TRBV3-1/TRBV3-2|TRBJ2-2
CASSQDPETMGTGELFF
TGTGCCAGCAGCCAAGATCCGGAGACAATGGGCACCGGGGAGCTGTTTTTT
>.|few|TRBV28|TRBJ1-2
CASRSDGTGGYTF
TGTGCCAGCAGGTCCGACGGGACCGGTGGCTACACCTTC
>.|.|TRBV27|TRBJ1-3
CASSFRDGNTIYF
TGTGCCAGCAGTTTCAGGGACGGAAACACCATATATTTT
>.|.|TRBV5-1|TRBJ1-4
CASSLGRVNEKLFF
TGCGCCAGCAGCCTTGGACGGGTTAATGAAAAACTGTTTTTT
>TRBD1|.|TRBV6-5|TRBJ1-5
CASSYSQGGNQPQHF
TGTGCCAGCAGTTACTCGCAGGGGGGCAATCAGCCCCAGCATTTT
>.|.|TRBV27|TRBJ2-5
CASSPSRAETQYF
TGTGCCAGCAGTCCTTCTAGGGCGGAGACCCAGTACTTC
>TRBD1|.|TRBV6-5|TRBJ1-4
CASSQGQGREKLFF
TGTGCCAGCAGTCAGGGACAGGGACGTGAAAAACTGTTTTTT
>.|.|TRBV2|TRBJ2-7
CASSELGRLGEQYF
TGTGCCAGCAGTGAGTTAGGTCGGCTCGGCGAGCAGTACTTC
>.|.|TRBV12-1|TRBJ1-1
CASSSDFTEAFF
TGTGCCAGCAGCTCCGACTTCACTGAAGCTTTCTTT
>.|.|TRBV20-1|TRBJ1-1
CSAEGNTEAFF
TGCAGTGCGGAGGGGAACACTGAAGCTTTCTTT
>.|once|TRBV18|TRBJ1-4
CASSPGGPGEKLFF
TGTGCCAGCTCACCAGGGGGCCCTGGTGAAAAACTGTTTTTT
>.|.|TRBV5-8|TRBJ2-2
CASSRTGELFF
TGTGCCAGCAGTAGGACCGGGGAGCTGTTTTTT
>.|.|TRBV11-2|TRBJ2-5
CASSPLGGAALETQYF
TGTGCCAGCAGCCCCCTTGGGGGGGCGGCTTTGGAGACCCAGTACTTC
>.|.|TRBV6-6|TRBJ2-3
CASRASAQHTDTQYF
TGTGCCAGCAGGGCCTCAGCCCAACACACAGATACGCAGTATTTT
>.|.|TRBV11-2|TRBJ1-6
CASSPRPIGGSYNSPLHF
TGTGCCAGCAGCCCCCGACCGATCGGCGGCTCCTATAATTCACCCCTCCACTTT
>TRBD2|few|TRBV28|TRBJ2-3
CASRPTSGGLDTQYF
TGTGCCAGCAGACCGACTAGCGGGGGCCTAGATACGCAGTATTTT
>.|.|TRBV30|TRBJ1-1
CAWSVGVGTEAFF
TGTGCCTGGAGTGTGGGGGTCGGCACTGAAGCTTTCTTT
>TRBD1|.|TRBV28|TRBJ2-5
CASRDRTGKKETQYF
TGTGCCAGCAGGGATAGGACAGGGAAAAAAGAGACCCAGTACTTC
>.|.|TRBV29-1|TRBJ2-6
CSVDRGAGANVLTF
TGCAGCGTTGACCGAGGGGCTGGGGCCAACGTCCTGACTTTC
>TRBD1|few|TRBV5-1|TRBJ1-1
CASSLGSTGGTEAFF
TGCGCCAGCAGCTTGGGGTCGACAGGGGGCACTGAAGCTTTCTTT
>.|once|TRBV9|TRBJ2-1
CASSVEWIGDEQFF
TGTGCCAGCAGCGTAGAGTGGATTGGGGATGAGCAGTTCTTC
>.|.|TRBV11-1|TRBJ1-1
CASSFRGENTEAFF
TGTGCCAGCAGCTTCAGGGGAGAGAACACTGAAGCTTTCTTT
>.|.|TRBV4-1|TRBJ1-5
CASSPGRAGVLVNQPQHF
TGCGCCAGCAGCCCAGGTCGGGCAGGGGTTTTGGTGAACCAGCCCCAGCATTTT
>.|.|TRBV6-5|TRBJ1-3
CASSYSSGLKNTIYF
TGTGCCAGCAGTTACTCATCGGGGCTGAAAAACACCATATATTTT
>.|.|TRBV28|TRBJ1-2
CASSLGGKYGYTF
TGTGCCAGCAGCTTGGGGGGGAAATATGGCTACACCTTC
>.|once|TRBV6-5|TRBJ1-1
CASTPNGAEAFF
TGTGCCAGCACCCCAAATGGGGCTGAAGCTTTCTTT
>.|.|TRBV19|TRBJ1-2
CASSIGEYGYTF
TGTGCCAGCAGTATAGGGGAATATGGCTACACCTTC
>.|.|TRBV18|TRBJ1-6
CASSPAYNSPLHF
TGTGCCAGCTCACCTGCCTATAATTCACCCCTCCACTTT
>.|.|TRBV10-3|TRBJ1-5
CAISGGDQPQHF
TGTGCCATCAGTGGGGGGGACCAGCCCCAGCATTTT
>.|.|TRBV21-1|TRBJ1-6
CASSPIEWALSSYNSPLHF
TGTGCCAGCAGCCCAATTGAATGGGCGCTAAGCTCCTATAATTCACCCCTCCACTTT
>.|.|TRBV24-1|TRBJ2-2
CATSDLGGELFF
TGTGCCACCAGTGATTTGGGCGGGGAGCTGTTTTTT
>.|.|TRBV19|TRBJ2-1
CASTARQANEQFF
TGTGCCAGTACCGCCCGGCAGGCCAATGAGCAGTTCTTC
>TRBD1|.|TRBV6-5|TRBJ1-5
CASSTTGDEQPQHF
TGTGCCAGCAGTACTACAGGGGATGAACAGCCCCAGCATTTT
>.|.|TRBV10-2|TRBJ2-2
CASSKTGANTGELFF
TGCGCCAGCAGTAAAACAGGTGCGAACACCGGGGAGCTGTTTTTT
>.|few|TRBV2|TRBJ1-5
CASRQDGSNQPQHF
TGTGCCAGCCGGCAGGATGGGAGCAATCAGCCCCAGCATTTT
>TRBD2|.|TRBV4-3|TRBJ2-1
CASSQGGANNEQFF
TGCGCCAGCAGCCAGGGAGGGGCCAACAATGAGCAGTTCTTC